Shown below are 2 T cell receptor beta chains from a single sample sequenced in a study of identical twins. TCRdb reprocessed the 5' RACE reads via MiXCR and lists one record per CDR3 protein. The table lists about 530,000 distinct CDR3 sequences, around 15% of them singletons. The same sample was also used in a study of yellow fever vaccine responses in identical twins.

The specimen was CD4+ T cells sorted from blood. These receptors all come from a young woman in good health.

The rearrangement joins TRBV11-2 to TRBJ2-7; weak D call: TRBD2 (6 bases). The CDR3 is made up of 16 amino acids. Germline values: CDR1 SGHAT, CDR2 FQNNGV. With 5 bases removed from V and 3 bases from J, the gap between germline ends came to 20 bases. This chain's CDR3 is CASSPRWASEIYEQYF. CDR3 in DNA: TGTGCCAGCAGCCCCCGTTGGGCTAGCGAAATCTACGAGCAGTACTTC.

The chain carries TRBV10-3 and TRBJ2-3; TRBD2 might be the D (7 bases). The germline V gene encodes CDR1 ENHRY and CDR2 SYGVKD. Trimming took 0 bases from V and 12 from J, leaving 19 bases between them. This CDR3 is built from 15 residues. For the CDR3, the DNA is TGTGCCATCAGTGAGTCGGGGGGGGGCCTCGTGTCCCAGTATTTT. It encodes CAISESGGGLVSQYF.